The next 30 T cell receptor beta chains were all read from a single sample in a study of OX40 agonist ivuxolimab in advanced cancers. Clones were read by immunoSEQ multiplex PCR, and TCRdb kept only the in-frame ones, dropping some. This sample has about 68,000 clones, with roughly 86% found just once. The sample in question was CD4+ or CD8+ T cells sorted from blood, obtained in a trial of the OX40 agonist ivuxolimab. Every receptor here comes from an adult with an advanced solid tumor such as melanoma, head and neck, liver or kidney cancer.

The chain recombines TRBV9 with TRBJ2-3, with D perhaps TRBD2 (7 bases). Between the trimmed V and J ends, which lost 0 bases and 2 bases, there was a span of 16 bases. CDR3 length equals 17 residues. Germline lookup yields CDR1 SGDLS and CDR2 YYNGEE. CDR3 bases: TGTGCCAGCAGCGTAGCTCCCCGCGGGGGCCCCACAGATACGCAGTATTTT. Its translation: CASSVAPRGGPTDTQYF. Based on the CDR3 plus reference TRBV9 and TRBJ2-3, the full variable domain is DSGVTQTPKHLITATGQRVTLRCSPRSGDLSVYWYQQSLDQGLQFLIQYYNGEERAKGNILERFSAQQFPDLHSELNLSSLELGDSALYFCASSVAPRGGPTDTQYFGPGTRLTVL.

This clone has a count of ten or more. The chain uses TRBV19 and TRBJ1-2; D not certain. The CDR3 spans 12 residues. The germline V gene has CDR1 LNHDA and CDR2 SQIVND (reference sequence). The V end was cut by 5 bases, the J end by 2 bases, with 6 bases between. The CDR3 coding sequence is TGTGCCAGTAGTGTTTACAACTATGGCTACACCTTC. Translated: CASSVYNYGYTF.

The chain carries TRBV7-2 and TRBJ2-7; 10 bases agree with TRBD1. Germline CDR1 and CDR2: SGHTA and FQGNSA. V lost 3 bases to trimming and J lost 4 bases; unmatched junction nucleotides: 3. The CDR3 has 14 amino acids. CDR3 loop: CASSLGQGRYEQYF. The CDR3 DNA reads as TGTGCCAGCAGCTTGGGACAGGGGCGATACGAGCAGTACTTC.

This clone was recorded only once. At one of its ends the junction is not consistent with the germline gene, which may arise from a read error. The chain couples TRBV6-1 to TRBJ1-5; unclear D gene. Germline V gene data show CDR1 as MNHNS and CDR2 as SASEGT. This CDR3 spans 13 amino acids. The CDR3 bases are TGTGCCAGCAGTCGAGGTAGCGATCAGCCCCAGCATTTT. Its translation: CASSRGSDQPQHF.

On this clone: One end of the junction fails to match germline, which may point to a read error. The J gene is TRBJ2-1, the V gene TRBV27; D tentatively reads TRBD1 or TRBD2 (5 bases each). The CDR3 covers 15 residues. Germline values: CDR1 MNHEY, CDR2 SMNVEV (reference sequence). CDR3: CASSFLGEPGRVPIF. Written as DNA, the CDR3 is TGTGCCAGCAGTTTTCTCGGGGAACCGGGGCGCGTCCCAATCTTC.

The V call is TRBV5-5, the J call TRBJ2-7; D is uncertain. Germline V CDR1 and CDR2: SGHKS, YYEKEE (reference sequence). The CDR3 is 11 amino acids. V lost 5 bases and J lost 3, with 6 bases in between. The CDR3 is CASSWDYEQYF. CDR3 sequence (DNA): TGTGCCAGCAGTTGGGACTACGAGCAGTACTTC.

V gene TRBV7-2 combines with J gene TRBJ1-5; 9 positions match TRBD1. Germline values: CDR1 SGHTA, CDR2 FQGNSA. Trimming cost V 4 bases and J 5 bases; bases outside gene matches: 12. This CDR3 comprises 17 residues. Here the CDR3 reads CASSSGTGPLDDQPQHF. The CDR3 region has the DNA TGTGCCAGCAGCTCCGGGACAGGGCCTCTGGACGATCAGCCCCAGCATTTT.

The chain carries TRBV2 and TRBJ2-5, with no clear D. V was clipped by 6 bases and J by 4 bases, with 6 bases between them. This CDR3 comprises 11 residues. Germline values: CDR1 SNHLY, CDR2 FYNNEI. The CDR3 DNA follows: TGTGCCAGCAGAAATGTAGAGACCCAGTACTTC. As protein: CASRNVETQYF.

J is TRBJ1-2 and V is TRBV11-2; D possibly corresponds to TRBD1 (6 bases). The CDR3 has 11 amino acids. In germline, CDR1 is SGHAT, CDR2 FQNNGV. Trimming shortened V by 5 bases and J by 11 bases, and 12 bases separated the two germline ends. The CDR3 region has the DNA TGTGCCAGCAGCCCTGGACAGAAGTACACCTTC. It encodes CASSPGQKYTF.

The chain has TRBV10-2 and TRBJ2-1, with D maybe TRBD2 (7 bases). Germline lookup yields CDR1 WSHSY and CDR2 SAAADI. Trimming took off 6 bases at V and 1 base at J, with 16 bases between the two ends. The CDR3 contains 16 residues. CDR3 sequence: CASRDRGATSYNEQFF. CDR3 DNA: TGCGCCAGCAGAGACCGGGGGGCCACGTCCTACAATGAGCAGTTCTTC.

This clone was seen more than once but under ten times. The gene calls are TRBV29-1 and TRBJ2-7, with D maybe TRBD2 (5 bases). Germline values: CDR1 SQVTM, CDR2 ANQGSEA. The CDR3 totals 12 residues. The V end lost 3 bases, the J end lost 6 bases, and 12 bases lay between the germline ends. This chain's CDR3 is CSVDSIRGEQYF. The CDR3 DNA reads as TGCAGCGTTGATAGTATACGGGGCGAGCAGTACTTC.

The chain employs TRBV7-9 and TRBJ1-1; D not resolved. CDR1 and CDR2 from the germline V gene are SEHNR and FQNEAQ (reference sequence). The CDR3 loop spans 12 amino acids. Trimming took off 1 base at V and 4 bases at J, with 4 bases between the two ends. CDR3 in amino acids: CASSLVSTEAFF. Here the CDR3 DNA reads TGTGCCAGCAGCTTAGTTTCCACTGAAGCTTTCTTT.

This clone appeared a single time. The genes are TRBV5-1 and TRBJ2-6, with 7 bases lining up with TRBD1. The CDR3 covers 15 residues. The V and J ends lost 4 bases and 0 bases, in that order; junction bases with no gene match: 1. Germline V gene data show CDR1 as SGHRS and CDR2 as YFSETQ. CDR3 protein: CASSGTASGANVLTF. The CDR3 DNA is TGCGCCAGCAGCGGGACAGCCTCTGGGGCCAACGTCCTGACTTTC.

The chain couples TRBV27 to TRBJ2-6, with D perhaps assigned TRBD1 or TRBD2 (5 bases each). Per germline, CDR1 MNHEY and CDR2 SMNVEV (reference sequence). CDR3 length: 16 residues. Trimming stripped 6 bases from V and 0 bases from J, with 12 bases between. The CDR3 protein is CASSWVGGSGANVLTF. The CDR3 DNA reads as TGTGCCAGCAGCTGGGTTGGGGGCTCTGGGGCCAACGTCCTGACTTTC.

The chain couples TRBV28 to TRBJ2-6, with D unclear. Per the germline V gene, CDR1 is MDHEN and CDR2 is SYDVKM. This CDR3 is built from 16 residues. Deletions cut 4 bases from V and 0 bases from J, with 10 bases between. For the CDR3, the DNA is TGTGCCAGCAGTTACAGTATATTCTCTGGGGCCAACGTCCTGACTTTC. Its protein product is CASSYSIFSGANVLTF. The whole variable domain, remainder taken from reference TRBV28 and TRBJ2-6, is DVKVTQSSRYLVKRTGEKVFLECVQDMDHENMFWYRQDPGLGLRLIYFSYDVKMKEKGDIPEGYSVSREKKERFSLILESASTNQTSMYLCASSYSIFSGANVLTFGAGSRLTVL.

The chain employs TRBV7-9 and TRBJ2-1; weak D call: TRBD2 (5 bases). CDR1 is SEHNR, CDR2 FQNEAQ, per germline (reference sequence). V was trimmed by 1 base and J by 2 bases, leaving 12 bases between them. This CDR3 is built from 16 residues. CDR3 in DNA: TGTGCCAGCAGCTTAGTCCGTTCCGGGACCTACAATGAGCAGTTCTTC. It yields the protein CASSLVRSGTYNEQFF.

The V and J genes are TRBV4-2 and TRBJ2-1; the match to TRBD2 covers 13 bases. CDR1 LGHNA and CDR2 YNFKEQ come from the germline V gene. With V trimmed by 3 bases and J by 6 bases, 5 bases remained unmatched. CDR3 length equals 16 residues. For the CDR3, the DNA is TGTGCCAGCAGCCAGCCCGGGACTAGCGGGATCAATGAGCAGTTCTTC. It translates to CASSQPGTSGINEQFF.

The chain carries TRBV6-5 and TRBJ2-7, with 7 bases identical to TRBD1. CDR3 length: 13 residues. Germline assignment: CDR1 MNHEY and CDR2 SVGAGI. V shed 5 bases and J 5 bases; nucleotides not matched to a gene: 6. CDR3 in DNA: TGTGCCAGCAGTCAGACAGGGTCGGACGAGCAGTACTTC. Translating gives CASSQTGSDEQYF.

CDR3 DNA sequence: TGTGCCAGCAGTGACGGGTGGGTGAGGGACAATGAGCAGTTCTTC. It yields the protein CASSDGWVRDNEQFF. V gene TRBV6-1 combines with J gene TRBJ2-1; D possibly corresponds to TRBD2 (5 bases). Germline V gives CDR1 MNHNS, CDR2 SASEGT. V shed 3 bases and J shed 5 bases, with 14 bases lying between them. The CDR3 sequence is 15 residues long.

The rearrangement joins TRBV11-2 to TRBJ2-7, with TRBD2 identical over 9 bases. The CDR3 sequence is 16 residues long. The junction had 5 bases not matched to a gene; V was cut back by 1 base and J by 1 base. Germline V lookup: CDR1 SGHAT, CDR2 FQNNGV. The CDR3 bases are TGTGCCAGCAGCTTAGGAGGTAGCGGGGGTTCCTACGAGCAGTACTTC. Translated: CASSLGGSGGSYEQYF. Using reference TRBV11-2 and TRBJ2-7 for the parts outside the CDR3, the full variable domain is EAGVAQSPRYKIIEKRQSVAFWCNPISGHATLYWYQQILGQGPKLLIQFQNNGVVDDSQLPKDRFSAERLKGVDSTLKIQPAKLEDSAVYLCASSLGGSGGSYEQYFGPGTRLTVT.

The V and J genes are TRBV4-1 and TRBJ2-1; perhaps TRBD2 as D (5 bases). There are 15 residues in the CDR3. The germline V gene has CDR1 MGHRA and CDR2 YSYEKL. The ends were cut back, 0 bases at V and 2 bases at J, with 8 bases in the middle. CDR3 loop: CASSQELVAYNEQFF. As DNA, the CDR3 is TGCGCCAGCAGCCAAGAACTAGTAGCCTACAATGAGCAGTTCTTC.

The rearrangement uses TRBV4-2 and TRBJ2-5, with 8 positions matching TRBD2. CDR1 is LGHNA, CDR2 YNFKEQ, per germline. Unmatched junction bases numbered 2, after V lost 1 base and J lost 4 bases. The CDR3 totals 14 residues. For the CDR3, the DNA is TGTGCCAGCAGCCAAGCGGGGGGGGGAGAGACCCAGTACTTC. Its translation is CASSQAGGGETQYF.

This CDR3 reads CASSLTPGQTNYGYTF. The CDR3 coding sequence is TGCGCCAGCAGCTTGACCCCGGGACAGACTAACTATGGCTACACCTTC. The chain has TRBV5-1 and TRBJ1-2; TRBD1 matches 7 bases. Trimming cost V 1 base and J 0 bases; bases outside gene matches: 6. The CDR3 covers 16 residues. Germline V lookup: CDR1 SGHRS, CDR2 YFSETQ.

The chain joins TRBV11-2 to TRBJ2-4; 9 nucleotides match TRBD1. Trimming at V came to 5 bases and at J to 1 base, leaving 6 bases not matched to a gene. The CDR3 spans 16 residues. CDR1 is SGHAT and CDR2 is FQNNGV in the germline V gene. The CDR3 DNA follows: TGTGCCAGCAGCCTAGGACAGGGGCTCGCCAAAAACATTCAGTACTTC. Protein product: CASSLGQGLAKNIQYF.

The chain uses TRBV27 and TRBJ2-7; D is ambiguous. Trimming pared 2 bases from V and 0 bases from J, leaving 11 bases between. Germline V CDR1 and CDR2: MNHEY, SMNVEV (reference sequence). The CDR3 consists of 15 residues. The chain's CDR3 is CASSLHRPRSYEQYF. The CDR3, as DNA: TGTGCCAGCAGTTTACACCGTCCCCGCTCCTACGAGCAGTACTTC.

This clone was seen only a few times. In DNA form, the CDR3 reads TGTGCCAGCAGTGAACAGGTCAATCAGCCCCAGCATTTT. It codes for CASSEQVNQPQHF. The J gene is TRBJ1-5, the V gene TRBV2, with D uncertain. The CDR3 has 13 residues. Trimming pared 2 bases from V and 3 bases from J, leaving 5 bases between. Germline CDR1 is SNHLY and CDR2 is FYNNEI.

V usage is TRBV7-9 and J usage is TRBJ2-5; D is perhaps TRBD1 (6 bases). Germline assignment: CDR1 SEHNR and CDR2 FQNEAQ (reference sequence). CDR3 length: 13 residues. V was pared by 7 bases and J by 4 bases, with 13 bases between. The CDR3 reads CASTHPRGETQYF. CDR3 in DNA: TGTGCCAGCACCCATCCCAGGGGAGAGACCCAGTACTTC.

V and J are TRBV7-9 and TRBJ2-2, with unresolved D. CDR3 length: 11 residues. In germline, CDR1 is SEHNR, CDR2 FQNEAQ (reference sequence). The V end lost 6 bases, the J end lost 4 bases, and 3 bases lay between the germline ends. DNA for the CDR3: TGTGCCAGCAGTCGCACCGGGGAGCTGTTTTTT. It translates to CASSRTGELFF.

V usage is TRBV19 and J usage is TRBJ1-2; 10 nucleotides align to TRBD1. This CDR3 spans 13 amino acids. V lost 7 bases and J lost 5; bases outside the gene matches: 4. The germline V gene encodes CDR1 LNHDA and CDR2 SQIVND (reference sequence). The CDR3: CASTRTGGYGYTF. CDR3 DNA sequence: TGTGCCAGTACCCGGACAGGGGGATATGGCTACACCTTC.

The chain couples TRBV5-1 to TRBJ1-2; D ambiguous. This CDR3 spans 14 amino acids. Trimming pared 0 bases from V and 6 bases from J, leaving 12 bases between. Germline CDR1 reads SGHRS; CDR2 reads YFSETQ. The CDR3 nucleotides read TGCGCCAGCAGCTTGGATGGTGTGGGAAATGGCTACACCTTC. It encodes CASSLDGVGNGYTF. The full variable domain, rest sourced from reference TRBV5-1 and TRBJ1-2, is KAGVTQTPRYLIKTRGQQVTLSCSPISGHRSVSWYQQTPGQGLQFLFEYFSETQRNKGNFPGRFSGRQFSNSRSEMNVSTLELGDSALYLCASSLDGVGNGYTFGSGTRLTVV.